This TCR beta chain was identified during a study of shared clonotypes between healthy human individuals (dated by TCRdb to the early 2020s). Context from the whole study: Three men and a couple of women, aged 18 to 49 years, made up the cohort. For each donor, CD4 naive and CD4 memory were each given three plates, CD8 naive was given two plates, and CD8 memory was given one plate. The study deeply sequenced blood TCR repertoires of about 5 healthy adults to estimate repertoire size and the extent of clonotype sharing between individuals. Libraries were prepared and TCR repertoires were sequenced by different laboratories using diverse techniques, in order to increase sequencing depth and limit assay-specific biases. Leukapheresis yielded between about 0.9 and 8.9 billion PBMCs per donor.

This clone was recorded once. What antigen it recognizes has not been identified. No base qualities exist here, and no much larger clone lies one base off it. Using the deep immunoSEQ assay, multiplex PCR amplified TCR CDR3 regions from genomic DNA. Genomic DNA extracted from each cell subset was distributed evenly over all wells of several immunoSEQ 96-well plates, and each plate served as one replicate. Each replicate PCR for sorted subsets received approximately 220 ng genomic DNA, equal to roughly 30,000 T cell genomes. The purified libraries were quantified using a Qubit 3.0 fluorometer, sized with a Bioanalyzer 2100, and then quantified again using the KAPA Library Quantification kit. Every immunoSEQ 96-well plate was sequenced on a dedicated single-read 150-cycle Illumina NextSeq 550 flow cell. Processing in the source paper ran as follows. Because the immunoSEQ output included only junctional sequences and no quality scores, the filtering could not be the same as the filtering used for full-length reads. Sequences were annotated with PyIR, a Python wrapper for IgBLAST v1.9, using IMGT germline references to assign V/J genes and CDR3. Reads were filtered out if the reads had weak V/J assignments (E-value above 1e-6), no CDR3, stop codons, out-of-frame junctions, or ambiguous translated residues. V3J clonotypes were defined as sequences sharing the same inferred V gene, J gene, and CDR3 amino acid sequence. To compute the percentage overlap between repertoires, the number of shared unique clonotypes was divided by the size of the smaller repertoire. RTK rarefaction, the Chao1 estimator, and Recon v2.1 estimates of unobserved clonotypes were used to assess repertoire richness. Generation probabilities for all TCRbeta clonotypes obtained by the gDNA method from several donors were computed using OLGA. As stored in TCRdb, this immuneACCESS dataset retains in-frame rearrangements with V and J assigned. A fraction of the clones does not appear; measured against another copy, unresolved V genes explain less than half of the discrepancy, and the remainder lacks a known reason. D and trimming come from the DNA, and the V and J calls and clone size come from that table. The sample records 800,000 to 950,000 clones, roughly 96% of which are singletons. About 0.22% of the sample belongs to the ten largest clones.

Spanning cysteine to phenylalanine, the CDR3 consists of 16 amino acids. Here the CDR3 DNA is all that survives: 48 bases in frame from base 1. Deletion took 5 bases off V and 4 bases off J, with a span of 21 bases between the germline ends. Based on the germline V gene, the CDR1 and CDR2 sequences are SGHDT and YYEEEE. CD8 naive samples were obtained by positive selection for CCR7 among CD45RO-negative cells, yielding a CD45RA+CCR7+ population from which TemRA cells were excluded. The donors were healthy, HIV-negative adults with no recently reported acute infections or vaccinations. All donors were Caucasian adults living in Nashville, Tennessee, USA. Blood was collected by leukapheresis, and PBMCs were isolated by Ficoll-Histopaque density gradient centrifugation and then cryopreserved in liquid nitrogen vapor phase. Purity and quantity of every magnetically sorted T cell population were checked by analytical flow cytometry. Genomic DNA was isolated from every sorted fraction and measured by UV absorbance on a Nanodrop 2000c.

Study-wide findings and limitations: The small number of donors limited the genetic and exposure-history diversity represented. Incomplete sequencing was indicated by rarefaction of sorted-subset datasets, despite the large sequencing depth. Compared with non-shared clonotypes, clonotypes shared by all four sorted-subset donors had higher generation probabilities. Estimated clonotype richness was generally larger for naive than for memory subsets. Only blood was sampled, and tissue TCR repertoires likely differ from those in blood. Pairwise subsampling indicated that sequencing depth was expected to affect the degree of clonotype sharing among donors. When several donors were compared, the shared fraction of clonotypes was 5% to 6.5% for naive CD4, around 3.6% for naive CD8, roughly 2.5% for memory CD4, and 0.4% for memory CD8.

The rearrangement combines TRBV5-6 with TRBJ1-2; the D gene is not confidently resolved. This clonotype originated in a man aged 25 to 40 in good health. The sequenced material came from naive CD8+ T cells sorted from blood. Interpreted using the paper, the cell subset or site label stands for: CD45RA+CCR7+. The sequence in DNA is TGTGCCAGCAGTCCCGGACCCGAGCGAGGTACCTATGGCTACACCTTC. It translates to CASSPGPERGTYGYTF.